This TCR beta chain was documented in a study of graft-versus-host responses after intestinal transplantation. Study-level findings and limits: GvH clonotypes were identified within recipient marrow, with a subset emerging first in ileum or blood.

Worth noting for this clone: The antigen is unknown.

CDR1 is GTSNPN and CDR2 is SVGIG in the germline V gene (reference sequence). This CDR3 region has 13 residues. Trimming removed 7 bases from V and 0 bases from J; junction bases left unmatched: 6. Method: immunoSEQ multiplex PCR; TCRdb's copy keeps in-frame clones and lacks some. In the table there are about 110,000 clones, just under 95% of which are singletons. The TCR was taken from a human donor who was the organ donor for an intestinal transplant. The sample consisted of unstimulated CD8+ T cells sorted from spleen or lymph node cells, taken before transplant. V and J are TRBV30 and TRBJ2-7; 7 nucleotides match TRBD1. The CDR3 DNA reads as TGTGCCTCGGACAGGCCAAGCTCCTACGAGCAGTACTTC. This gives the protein CASDRPSSYEQYF.